Listed below are T cell receptor beta chains from one sample, sequenced in a study of cytomegalovirus exposure and HLA in healthy donors. Measured with immunoSEQ multiplex PCR; TCRdb has only the in-frame clones, and not every one. Of approximately 160,000 clones in the sample, 80% were seen once. The sequencing input was PBMCs. All receptors derive from a man under 40 in good health and CMV-seropositive. Each CDR3 is given with its conserved first and last residue. A D gene is named only where the DNA matches it firmly. The size field is filled for only some rows; it gives once, few, many or a size class.

V gene	clone size	D gene	J gene	CDR3 protein	CDR3 DNA
TRBV6-6	NA	NA	TRBJ1-6	CASSYSPSLNSPLHF	TGTGCCAGCAGTTACTCTCCTTCCTTGAATTCACCCCTCCACTTT
TRBV6-1	NA	TRBD1	TRBJ2-7	CASSRQGAGAYEQYF	TGTGCCAGCAGCCGACAGGGGGCGGGGGCCTACGAGCAGTACTTC
TRBV27	NA	NA	TRBJ2-1	CASSLYPSREQFF	TGTGCCAGCAGTTTATATCCTAGCCGGGAGCAGTTCTTC
TRBV5-1	NA	TRBD1	TRBJ1-1	CASSYPQGARTEAFF	TGTGCCAGCAGCTACCCCCAGGGGGCGCGGACTGAAGCTTTCTTT
TRBV4-3	once	NA	TRBJ2-1	CASSQGTGTYNEQFF	TGCGCCAGCAGCCAAGGGACGGGAACCTACAATGAGCAGTTCTTC
TRBV7-2	NA	TRBD1	TRBJ2-5	CASSRITGGGETQYF	TGTGCCAGCAGTCGAATAACAGGGGGCGGTGAGACCCAGTACTTC
TRBV10-1	NA	NA	TRBJ1-2	CASTTNRKEYYGYTF	TGCGCCAGCACGACGAACAGGAAAGAATACTATGGCTACACCTTC
TRBV5-1	NA	TRBD2	TRBJ2-1	CASSWGLAGGTNEQFF	TGCGCCAGCAGCTGGGGACTAGCGGGAGGTACAAATGAGCAGTTCTTC
TRBV28	few	NA	TRBJ1-1	CASSLVGENTEAFF	TGTGCCAGCAGTTTAGTCGGGGAGAACACTGAAGCTTTCTTT
TRBV19	once	TRBD2	TRBJ2-7	CASSTSGEGSYEQYF	TGTGCCAGTAGTACTTCGGGGGAGGGCTCCTACGAGCAGTACTTC
TRBV6-1	NA	TRBD1	TRBJ2-5	CASSETGGLETQYF	TGTGCCAGCAGTGAAACAGGGGGCTTAGAGACCCAGTACTTC
TRBV6-5	once	NA	TRBJ1-2	CASRRPGNGYTF	TGTGCCAGCAGAAGGCCGGGGAATGGCTACACCTTC
TRBV6-1	NA	NA	TRBJ1-2	CASSERWRGRGIPYYGYTF	TGTGCCAGCAGTGAAAGATGGAGAGGCAGGGGCATCCCCTACTATGGCTACACCTTC
TRBV7-9	NA	NA	TRBJ2-7	CASSLASGKDYEQYF	TGTGCCAGCAGCTTAGCGTCAGGGAAGGACTACGAGCAGTACTTC
TRBV11-3	NA	NA	TRBJ2-7	CASSPTDTYEQYF	TGTGCCAGCAGCCCTACCGACACCTACGAGCAGTACTTC
TRBV2	NA	NA	TRBJ2-1	CASSEIGSSYNEQFF	TGTGCCAGCAGTGAAATCGGGAGCTCCTACAATGAGCAGTTCTTC
TRBV7-9	NA	NA	TRBJ2-5	CSSSLTEVETQYF	TGTTCCAGCAGCTTGACAGAAGTAGAGACCCAGTACTTC
TRBV11-2	NA	NA	TRBJ2-3	CASSLDGQKTDTQYF	TGTGCCAGCAGCTTAGATGGACAGAAGACAGATACGCAGTATTTT
TRBV9	NA	TRBD1	TRBJ1-1	CASSPWDRLNTEAFF	TGTGCCAGCAGCCCTTGGGACAGACTTAACACTGAAGCTTTCTTT
TRBV27	NA	TRBD2	TRBJ2-2	CASRPVGVAGVARDTGELFF	TGTGCCAGCAGGCCGGTGGGGGTAGCGGGGGTAGCCCGGGACACCGGGGAGCTGTTTTTT
TRBV6-1	NA	NA	TRBJ1-5	CASSRMTGSDQPQHF	TGTGCCAGCAGTCGGATGACCGGGTCCGATCAGCCCCAGCATTTT
TRBV6-5	NA	NA	TRBJ2-7	CASSPPTPYEQYF	TGTGCCAGCAGCCCCCCCACACCCTACGAGCAGTACTTC
TRBV6-5	once	TRBD1	TRBJ1-5	CASRGQVNQPQHF	TGTGCCAGCAGGGGACAGGTCAATCAGCCCCAGCATTTT
TRBV11-2	few	NA	TRBJ1-5	CASSSLGNQPQHF	TGTGCCAGCAGCTCCCTAGGAAATCAGCCCCAGCATTTT
TRBV6-1	NA	TRBD1	TRBJ1-2	CASSRQGRANYGYTF	TGTGCCAGCAGTCGACAGGGGCGAGCTAACTATGGCTACACCTTC
TRBV27	NA	TRBD1	TRBJ1-1	CASSPAGQGREAFF	TGTGCCAGCAGTCCCGCGGGACAGGGCCGTGAAGCTTTCTTT
TRBV7-9	NA	NA	TRBJ2-7	CASSLWVQGGLTYEQYF	TGTGCCAGCAGCCTATGGGTTCAGGGGGGATTGACCTACGAGCAGTACTTC
TRBV5-1	NA	TRBD1	TRBJ2-7	CASRTGTGTYEQYF	TGCGCCAGTCGAACCGGGACAGGCACCTACGAGCAGTACTTC
TRBV19	once	NA	TRBJ2-5	CATGPGETQYF	TGTGCCACAGGGCCTGGGGAGACCCAGTACTTC
TRBV4-1	NA	TRBD1	TRBJ2-2	CASSRPGQGTGELFF	TGCGCCAGCAGCCGCCCGGGACAGGGTACCGGGGAGCTGTTTTTT
TRBV7-2	NA	NA	TRBJ2-3	CASTQSRGDTQYF	TGTGCCAGCACCCAGAGTAGGGGAGATACGCAGTATTTT
TRBV5-8	NA	TRBD1	TRBJ2-3	CASSSGQGADTQYF	TGTGCCAGCAGCTCCGGACAGGGCGCAGATACGCAGTATTTT
TRBV28	NA	TRBD2	TRBJ2-5	CASSLGDYIQETQYF	TGTGCCAGCAGTTTAGGGGACTACATACAAGAGACCCAGTACTTC
TRBV10-2	NA	TRBD2	TRBJ2-1	CASRPSGGRASEQFF	TGCGCCAGCAGGCCCTCGGGCGGGAGGGCCTCTGAGCAGTTCTTC
TRBV27	NA	NA	TRBJ1-1	CASSLSRTDEAFF	TGTGCCAGCAGTTTATCGCGAACAGATGAAGCTTTCTTT
TRBV18	NA	TRBD1	TRBJ2-3	CASSPSSGQGVSDTQYF	TGTGCCAGCTCACCAAGCTCAGGACAGGGAGTTTCAGATACGCAGTATTTT
TRBV27	NA	TRBD1	TRBJ1-1	CASSPDRGWENTEAFF	TGTGCCAGCAGTCCCGACAGGGGATGGGAGAACACTGAAGCTTTCTTT
TRBV4-2	NA	TRBD1	TRBJ2-7	CASSQDPATGGLLPDSYEQYF	TGTGCCAGCAGCCAAGACCCGGCAACAGGGGGCCTTCTCCCCGACTCCTACGAGCAGTACTTC
TRBV6-5	NA	TRBD2	TRBJ2-1	CASSYMAGDYNEQFF	TGTGCCAGCAGTTACATGGCGGGGGATTACAATGAGCAGTTCTTC
TRBV28	NA	NA	TRBJ2-4	CASSSGTRSDF	TGTGCCAGCAGTTCCGGGACACGGTCGGACTTC
TRBV10-1	NA	TRBD1	TRBJ2-3	CASSDPSDRAPTDTQYF	TGCGCCAGCAGTGACCCTTCGGACAGGGCCCCCACAGATACGCAGTATTTT
TRBV19	NA	NA	TRBJ1-5	CASSSEGSNQPQHF	TGTGCCAGTAGTTCAGAGGGTAGCAATCAGCCCCAGCATTTT
TRBV9	NA	TRBD2	TRBJ2-1	CASSVEPSRLAGGVYNEQFF	TGTGCCAGCAGCGTAGAGCCCTCTCGGCTAGCGGGGGGTGTCTACAATGAGCAGTTCTTC
TRBV28	once	TRBD2	TRBJ2-1	CASISGGRQDEQFF	TGTGCCAGCATTTCCGGCGGGAGGCAGGATGAGCAGTTCTTC
TRBV19	NA	NA	TRBJ1-5	CASSIGESNQPQHF	TGTGCCAGTAGTATCGGGGAGTCCAATCAGCCCCAGCATTTT
TRBV10-1	once	TRBD2	TRBJ2-5	CASSEAGLRETQYF	TGCGCCAGCAGTGAAGCGGGACTCAGAGAGACCCAGTACTTC
TRBV27	few	NA	TRBJ2-7	CASSRRTAYEQYF	TGTGCCAGCAGTCGGAGGACAGCCTACGAGCAGTACTTC
TRBV4-3	NA	NA	TRBJ1-3	CASSQDSNTHTIYF	TGCGCCAGCAGCCAAGATAGTAATACCCACACCATATATTTT
TRBV28	NA	NA	TRBJ1-1	CASTTGVNTEAFF	TGTGCCAGTACGACAGGCGTGAACACTGAAGCTTTCTTT
TRBV5-6	NA	TRBD1	TRBJ2-7	CASSLSLGQGFSSTYEQYF	TGTGCCAGCAGCTTGTCTCTAGGACAGGGGTTCTCCTCTACCTACGAGCAGTACTTC
TRBV4-1	NA	NA	TRBJ1-1	CASSQGRAGNTEAFF	TGCGCCAGCAGCCAAGGCCGAGCAGGGAACACTGAAGCTTTCTTT
TRBV30	NA	TRBD2	TRBJ2-2	CAWSGVVGLAATGELFF	TGTGCCTGGAGCGGGGTTGTGGGTCTAGCGGCCACCGGGGAGCTGTTTTTT
TRBV19	NA	NA	TRBJ2-4	CASSRTDRLAKNIQYF	TGTGCCAGTAGTAGAACAGACAGGTTAGCCAAAAACATTCAGTACTTC
TRBV11-2	few	NA	TRBJ2-7	CASSMRDASYEQYF	TGTGCCAGCAGCATGCGGGACGCTTCATACGAGCAGTACTTC
TRBV4-1	NA	NA	TRBJ1-5	CASSSQGSYSNQPQHF	TGCGCCAGCAGCTCGCAGGGTAGCTATAGCAATCAGCCCCAGCATTTT
TRBV5-1	once	TRBD1	TRBJ2-2	CASMPRDRAVGELFF	TGCGCCAGTATGCCCCGGGACAGAGCGGTCGGGGAGCTGTTTTTT
TRBV5-1	NA	NA	TRBJ1-2	CASRGEGSPGGYTF	TGCGCCAGCAGAGGGGAGGGGTCCCCCGGGGGCTACACCTTC
TRBV4-1	NA	NA	TRBJ2-5	CASSQVIAQETQYF	TGCGCCAGCAGCCAAGTAATAGCCCAAGAGACCCAGTACTTC
TRBV27	NA	TRBD2	TRBJ2-2	CASSTRRGGREGGELFF	TGTGCCAGCAGTACCCGACGGGGCGGGAGGGAGGGCGGGGAGCTGTTTTTT